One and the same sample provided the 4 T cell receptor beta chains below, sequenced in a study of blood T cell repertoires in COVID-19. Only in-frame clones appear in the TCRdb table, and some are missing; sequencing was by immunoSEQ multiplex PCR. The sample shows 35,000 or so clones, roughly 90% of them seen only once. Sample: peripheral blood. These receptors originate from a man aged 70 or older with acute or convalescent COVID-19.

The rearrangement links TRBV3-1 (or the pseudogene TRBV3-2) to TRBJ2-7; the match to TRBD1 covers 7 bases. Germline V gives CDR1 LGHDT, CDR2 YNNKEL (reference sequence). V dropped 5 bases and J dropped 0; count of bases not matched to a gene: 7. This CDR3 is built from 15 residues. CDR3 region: CASSFRDRSSYEQYF. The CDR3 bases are TGTGCCAGCAGCTTCCGGGACAGATCCTCCTACGAGCAGTACTTC.

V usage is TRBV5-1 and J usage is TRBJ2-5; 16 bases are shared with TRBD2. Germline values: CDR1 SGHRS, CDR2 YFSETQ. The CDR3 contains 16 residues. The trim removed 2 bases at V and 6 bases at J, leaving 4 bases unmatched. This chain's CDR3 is CASSFGTSGRVKTQYF. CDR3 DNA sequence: TGCGCCAGCAGCTTTGGGACTAGCGGGAGGGTGAAGACCCAGTACTTC. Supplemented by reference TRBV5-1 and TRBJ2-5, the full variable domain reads KAGVTQTPRYLIKTRGQQVTLSCSPISGHRSVSWYQQTPGQGLQFLFEYFSETQRNKGNFPGRFSGRQFSNSRSEMNVSTLELGDSALYLCASSFGTSGRVKTQYFGPGTRLLVL.

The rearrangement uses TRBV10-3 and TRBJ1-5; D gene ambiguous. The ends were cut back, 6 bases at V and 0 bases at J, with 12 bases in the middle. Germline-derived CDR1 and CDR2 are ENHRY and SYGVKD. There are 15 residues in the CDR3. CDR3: CAIRPAGDSNQPQHF. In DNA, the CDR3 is TGTGCCATCAGACCGGCCGGGGATAGCAATCAGCCCCAGCATTTT.

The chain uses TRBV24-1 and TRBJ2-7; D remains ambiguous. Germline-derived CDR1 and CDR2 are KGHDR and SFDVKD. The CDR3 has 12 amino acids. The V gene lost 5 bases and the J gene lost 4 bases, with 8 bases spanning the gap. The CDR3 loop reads CATSGSSYEQYF. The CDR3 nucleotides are TGTGCCACCAGTGGGAGCAGTTACGAGCAGTACTTC.